These 12 T cell receptor beta chains were all obtained from the same sample, sequenced in a study of shared clonotypes between healthy human individuals. The method was immunoSEQ multiplex PCR; TCRdb's version includes in-frame clones alone and lacks a portion of them. The sample lists a few million clones, 90% to 95% occurring once. The material sequenced was naive CD4+ T cells from PBMCs. Subset here: CD45RA+ positively selected. The receptors were sampled from a man aged 18 to 29 in good health. Some clones in this sample may be carry-over from other donors' samples.

The genes are TRBV11-1 and TRBJ2-7; 10 nucleotides match TRBD2. Germline CDR1 and CDR2: SGHAT and FQDESV (reference sequence). The CDR3 consists of 18 residues. The V and J ends lost 0 bases and 7 bases, in that order; junction bases with no gene match: 15. CDR3 sequence (DNA): TGTGCCAGCAGCTTAGCAGCGTCTAGCGGGAGTTTCGCCAGGGAGCAGTACTTC. It is translated as CASSLAASSGSFAREQYF.

The CDR3 bases are TGTGCCAGCACAAGGAGTGCGCAATCTAGAGAGACCCAGTACTTC. Translated, it gives CASTRSAQSRETQYF. The chain combines TRBV6-5 with TRBJ2-5, with D hard to call. This CDR3 is built from 15 residues. V lost 7 bases, J lost 4 bases, and 19 bases lay in between. CDR1 MNHEY and CDR2 SVGAGI come from the germline V gene.

The gene calls are TRBV19 and TRBJ2-2; tentatively, D is TRBD1 (6 bases). V was clipped by 7 bases and J by 1 base, with 13 bases between them. This CDR3 has 15 residues. Germline lookup yields CDR1 LNHDA and CDR2 SQIVND (reference sequence). CDR3 nucleotide sequence: TGTGCCAGTACCAGGTCACAGGGGAACACCGGGGAGCTGTTTTTT. It is translated as CASTRSQGNTGELFF.

This clone has a single count. This sequence joins TRBV25-1 and TRBJ2-6; TRBD2 aligns across 8 bases. This CDR3 has 16 residues. Germline V gene data show CDR1 as MGHDK and CDR2 as SYGVNS. V shed 8 bases and J 2 bases; nucleotides not matched to a gene: 8. CDR3 sequence (DNA): TGTGCCAGCCACCCCGGGGGGGCCCCTGGGGCCAACGTCCTGACTTTC. Protein sequence: CASHPGGAPGANVLTF.

The rearrangement joins TRBV29-1 to TRBJ1-1, with D perhaps matching TRBD1 (5 bases). CDR3 length equals 12 residues. The V end lost 4 bases, the J end lost 10 bases, and 16 bases lay between the germline ends. CDR1 SQVTM and CDR2 ANQGSEA come from the germline V gene. CDR3 bases: TGCAGCGTTGGGCAAACAGGAGTAGGAGCTTTCTTT. This encodes CSVGQTGVGAFF.

The gene calls are TRBV28 and TRBJ1-2, with D hard to call. The CDR3 consists of 13 residues. Per germline, CDR1 MDHEN and CDR2 SYDVKM. V dropped 7 bases and J dropped 0 bases, with 9 bases sitting between them. Here the CDR3 reads CASNRRTNYGYTF. The CDR3 nucleotides are TGTGCCAGCAATAGACGGACTAACTATGGCTACACCTTC.

This chain links TRBV6-6 with TRBJ2-7; D is unclear. V lost 6 bases and J 4 bases, leaving 19 bases between the germline ends. Germline assignment: CDR1 MNHNY and CDR2 SVGAGI (reference sequence). The CDR3 contains 15 residues. DNA for the CDR3: TGTGCCAGCAGCCCCCTCAAGGCTAGTCTATACGAGCAGTACTTC. Translating it yields CASSPLKASLYEQYF.

The CDR3 DNA reads as TGTGCCAGCAGTTTACCCACAGGGGGGAGCGGGAGGGCCGGTATCGGGGAGCTGTTTTTT. This gives the protein CASSLPTGGSGRAGIGELFF. V is TRBV28 and J is TRBJ2-2; the match to TRBD2 covers 10 bases. Per the germline V gene, CDR1 is MDHEN and CDR2 is SYDVKM. V lost 2 bases, J lost 7 bases, and 19 bases stayed unmatched. CDR3 length: 20 residues.

The chain carries TRBV5-4 and TRBJ1-4; the D gene is possibly TRBD1 (6 bases). V lost 2 bases, J lost 6 bases, and 11 bases lay in between. CDR3 length: 14 residues. Germline assignment: CDR1 SGHNT and CDR2 YYREEE (reference sequence). This chain's CDR3 is CASSFGGGDEKLFF. The DNA of the CDR3 is TGTGCCAGCAGCTTCGGGGGGGGCGATGAAAAACTGTTTTTT.

The CDR3 loop is CAWGSVGNTIYF. The CDR3 region has the DNA TGTGCCTGGGGGTCTGTGGGAAACACCATATATTTT. The chain couples TRBV30 to TRBJ1-3; D remains ambiguous. Germline V gene lookup returns CDR1 GTSNPN and CDR2 SVGIG (reference sequence). V shed 5 bases and J shed 4 bases, with 9 bases lying between them. This CDR3 region has 12 residues.

The chain couples TRBV10-3 to TRBJ2-7; TRBD2 aligns across 12 bases. V shed 4 bases, J shed 3 bases, and the junction held 1 base outside the gene matches. CDR1 is ENHRY and CDR2 is SYGVKD in the germline V gene. CDR3 size: 14 residues. CDR3 residues: CAISAGLAGYEQYF. The DNA for the CDR3 is TGTGCCATCAGTGCGGGACTAGCGGGCTACGAGCAGTACTTC.

The V gene is TRBV4-2, the J gene TRBJ2-5; a weak D match, TRBD2 (6 bases). In germline, CDR1 is LGHNA, CDR2 YNFKEQ. Trimming removed 0 bases from V and 2 bases from J, with 13 bases in between. The CDR3 is 16 amino acids. The CDR3 bases are TGTGCCAGCAGCCAAGACGGGGGATGGGGGCAAGAGACCCAGTACTTC. Its translation is CASSQDGGWGQETQYF.